The entry below describes one TCR beta chain. Its antigen is unidentified. Primers: 60 Vbeta forward and 13 Jbeta reverse. Repertoires were generated with immunoSEQ multiplex PCR, while TCRdb's copy carries only in-frame clones and drops some. The sample has approximately 160,000 clones, 60% to 85% seen once. V dropped 4 bases and J dropped 3 bases, with 13 bases sitting between them. This CDR3 region has 14 residues. The germline V gene has CDR1 MGHDK and CDR2 SYGVNS. Donors sampled were nominally healthy, though unrecorded immune exposures were likely. The data are from a study of cytomegalovirus exposure and HLA in healthy donors. Study findings and constraints: Through in vitro validation, a few CMV-associated chains were shown to be specific for CMV antigens. The study listed under 200 cytomegalovirus-associated TCR beta chains.

The chain combines TRBV25-1 with TRBJ2-7, with D perhaps TRBD2 (6 bases). The TCR originated in a male donor in good health and CMV-seropositive. Sequenced: PBMCs. CDR3: CASSVEGRVYEQYF. For the CDR3, the DNA is TGTGCCAGCAGTGTGGAGGGTAGAGTCTACGAGCAGTACTTC.